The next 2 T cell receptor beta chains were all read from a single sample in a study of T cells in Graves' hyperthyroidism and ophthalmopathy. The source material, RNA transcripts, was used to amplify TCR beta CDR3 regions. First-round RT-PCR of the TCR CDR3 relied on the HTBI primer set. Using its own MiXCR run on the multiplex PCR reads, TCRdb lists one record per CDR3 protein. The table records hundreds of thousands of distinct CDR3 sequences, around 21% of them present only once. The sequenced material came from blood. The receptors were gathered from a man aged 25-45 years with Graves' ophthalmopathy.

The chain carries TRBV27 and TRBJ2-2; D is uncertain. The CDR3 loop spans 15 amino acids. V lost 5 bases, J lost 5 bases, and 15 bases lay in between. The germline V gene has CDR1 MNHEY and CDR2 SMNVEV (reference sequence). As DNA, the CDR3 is TGTGCCAGCAGTCCGCGGTTAGTGGGGACCGGGGAGCTGTTTTTT. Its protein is CASSPRLVGTGELFF.

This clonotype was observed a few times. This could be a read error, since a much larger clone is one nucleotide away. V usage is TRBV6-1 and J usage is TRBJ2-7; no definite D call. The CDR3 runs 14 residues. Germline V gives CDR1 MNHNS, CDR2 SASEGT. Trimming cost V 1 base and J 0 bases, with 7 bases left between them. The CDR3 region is CASSEVGSSYEQYF. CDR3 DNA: TGTGCCAGCAGTGAAGTGGGGTCCTCCTACGAGCAGTACTTC.